Sequencing of this T cell receptor beta chain was carried out in a study of blood T cell repertoires in COVID-19. About the research overall: Whether acute or convalescent, the COVID-19 samples came from the United States, Italy and Spain. T cells, B-cell-depleted T cells, or PBMCs provided the cDNA or gDNA that served as material.

Original handling: For nucleated cells, counts were estimated from reference gene primer amplification. Libraries were prepared by immunoSEQ multiplex PCR; TCRdb keeps only in-frame clonotypes and omits some of them. V, J and clone size derive from that table, while D and trimming were established from the DNA sequence. This sample has roughly 60,000 clones, with roughly 80% found just once. This CDR3 region has 14 residues. In germline, CDR1 is SEHNR, CDR2 FQNEAQ (reference sequence). Germline trimming cut 10 bases from V and 0 bases from J; bases unmatched to any gene: 7. Comments on this clone: Other DNA sequences from this sample encode an identical CDR3 as well.

The material sequenced was peripheral blood. The sequence was obtained from a human donor in a cohort sampled during active or convalescent COVID-19. The J gene is TRBJ2-3, the V gene TRBV7-9; TRBD2 matches 7 bases. DNA of the CDR3: TGTGCCACCTCCGGGGAGGGCAGCACAGATACGCAGTATTTT. Translated: CATSGEGSTDTQYF.